This T cell receptor beta chain derives from a study of response to subunit inactivated influenza vaccine. The CDR3 is made up of 16 amino acids. V was trimmed by 0 bases and J by 3 bases, leaving 15 bases between them. Germline V CDR1 and CDR2: DFQATT, SNEGSKA (reference sequence). The study's findings and limits: The authors proposed limited new T cell recruitment per seasonal influenza vaccination.

This clonotype showed up just a few times. The antigen remains unidentified. TCRdb called the RT-PCR reads again in MiXCR, with one record for every CDR3 protein. The sample holds about 500,000 distinct CDR3 sequences, about 15% seen once. The receptor was isolated from a man between 45 and 75 years old who received an inactivated influenza vaccine. The sequencing used CD4+ T cells sorted from PBMCs, collected less than 25 months after vaccination. V is TRBV20-1 and J is TRBJ2-4; the D is unclear. CDR3 DNA: TGCAGTGCTAGAGAGGGTCCCGAAAGGTACAAAAACATTCAGTACTTC. This codes for CSAREGPERYKNIQYF.